These 28 T cell receptor beta chains share one sample of origin, sequenced in a study of blood T cells in healthy people across ages (dated by TCRdb to between 2014 and 2016). The library was generated by 5' RACE. Sequenced on an Illumina HiSeq 2500. The second PCR ran for about 6 to 11 cycles and used a J-beta primer mix along with a sample-barcoded 5' primer. In TCRdb, the public reads were trimmed at Q25 with fastp and aligned with MiXCR, with productive beta chains retained. Entries that share a CDR3 protein sequence are merged under the most common genes and DNA. The table for this sample lists roughly 2 million distinct CDR3 sequences; roughly 49% of them were counted only once. The ten largest clonotypes hold approximately 2.1% of the sample. The sequenced sample consisted of blood. These receptors came from a middle-aged woman in good health.

The chain employs TRBV27 and TRBJ2-5; D possibly corresponds to TRBD1 (6 bases). Trimming cost V 6 bases and J 2 bases, with 13 bases left between them. This CDR3 is built from 14 residues. Germline V gives CDR1 MNHEY, CDR2 SMNVEV (reference sequence). This CDR3 reads CASRHGQLQETQYF. The DNA for the CDR3 is TGTGCCAGCAGACATGGACAGTTACAAGAGACCCAGTACTTC.

This clonotype was seen only a few times. The CDR3 DNA is TGTGCCAGCACCGAAAGACGCGTGAACACGGGGGCGAATGGCTACACCTTC. It encodes CASTERRVNTGANGYTF. The chain has TRBV6-2 or TRBV6-3 and TRBJ1-2; D may be TRBD1 (6 bases). Trimming removed 7 bases at V and 6 bases at J, with 27 bases between. The germline gives CDR1 MNHEY, CDR2 SVGEGT. This CDR3 has 17 amino acids.

This clonotype was seen only a few times. The V and J genes are TRBV20-1 and TRBJ2-7; TRBD2 matches 9 bases. J lost 1 base, V lost 5 bases, and 9 bases had no gene match. Germline V lookup: CDR1 DFQATT, CDR2 SNEGSKA (reference sequence). The CDR3 is made up of 15 amino acids. For the CDR3, the DNA is TGCAGTGCTCCCCCAGTCCTAGCGGGGTCCTACGAGCAGTACTTC. Residues: CSAPPVLAGSYEQYF.

This clonotype was recorded once. This chain joins TRBV30 and TRBJ2-5; D perhaps matches TRBD1 (5 bases). The germline CDR1 and CDR2 sequences are GTSNPN and SVGIG (reference sequence). Deletions cut 0 bases from V and 1 base from J, with 9 bases between. The CDR3 loop spans 14 amino acids. In nucleotides, the CDR3 is TGTGCCTGGAGTGTAGGGGTTCTCCAAGAGACCCAGTACTTC. It codes for CAWSVGVLQETQYF.

This rearrangement joins TRBV20-1 to TRBJ2-6; TRBD1 matches 10 bases. This CDR3 is 17 amino acids long. Germline V CDR1 and CDR2: DFQATT, SNEGSKA (reference sequence). V was clipped by 5 bases and J by 4 bases; unmatched bases: 11. CDR3 loop: CSALPTGTGAGANVLTF. The CDR3 DNA sequence: TGCAGTGCTTTACCCACCGGGACAGGGGCCGGGGCCAACGTCCTGACTTTC.

This clonotype turned up a few times. The V gene is TRBV28, the J gene TRBJ2-5; tentative D call: TRBD2 (6 bases). Germline V gives CDR1 MDHEN, CDR2 SYDVKM. The CDR3 covers 14 residues. The ends were cut back, 5 bases at V and 12 bases at J, with 22 bases in the middle. CDR3: CASSAPVGLPYKYF. Written as DNA, the CDR3 is TGTGCCAGCAGTGCCCCAGTGGGACTTCCGTACAAGTACTTC.

The J gene is TRBJ1-2, the V gene TRBV29-1; TRBD1 matches 7 bases. This CDR3 spans 12 amino acids. The trim removed 7 bases at V and 2 bases at J, leaving 4 bases unmatched. Germline lookup yields CDR1 SQVTM and CDR2 ANQGSEA. The DNA for the CDR3 is TGCAGCGGCGCGACAGGGAACTATGGCTACACCTTC. It translates to CSGATGNYGYTF.

The genes are TRBV9 and TRBJ2-1; weak D call: TRBD2 (5 bases). Germline V gives CDR1 SGDLS, CDR2 YYNGEE. This CDR3 region has 16 residues. Trimming shortened V by 4 bases and J by 6 bases, and 20 bases separated the two germline ends. CDR3 in amino acids: CASSLTPSHLANEQFF. As DNA, the CDR3 is TGTGCCAGCAGCCTTACCCCATCTCACCTAGCCAATGAGCAGTTCTTC.

The V gene is TRBV7-2, the J gene TRBJ2-7; TRBD2 agrees at 9 bases. Germline V gene sequence: CDR1 SGHTA, CDR2 FQGNSA. With 5 bases clipped from V and 2 bases from J, the junction kept 10 bases outside the gene matches. This CDR3 contains 16 residues. CDR3: CASSARGAGGPYEQYF. DNA for the CDR3: TGTGCCAGCAGCGCAAGAGGGGCGGGGGGGCCCTACGAGCAGTACTTC. The full variable domain, rest sourced from reference TRBV7-2 and TRBJ2-7, is GAGVSQSPSNKVTEKGKDVELRCDPISGHTALYWYRQSLGQGLEFLIYFQGNSAPDKSGLPSDRFSAERTGGSVSTLTIQRTQQEDSAVYLCASSARGAGGPYEQYFGPGTRLTVT.

V is TRBV9 and J is TRBJ1-2; D remains unclear. Between the trimmed V and J ends, which lost 3 bases and 5 bases, there was a span of 14 bases. CDR3 length: 14 amino acids. Germline CDR1 and CDR2: SGDLS and YYNGEE. The CDR3 DNA follows: TGTGCCAGCAGCGAAGGGATGGACCTATATGGCTACACCTTC. Protein sequence: CASSEGMDLYGYTF.

V and J are TRBV5-1 and TRBJ1-2; D possibly corresponds to TRBD1 (6 bases). V was trimmed by 2 bases and J by 6 bases, leaving 11 bases between them. The CDR3 contains 13 residues. Germline CDR1 SGHRS, CDR2 YFSETQ. CDR3 sequence reads: CASSLTGPHGYTF. DNA of the CDR3: TGCGCCAGCAGCTTAACAGGGCCCCATGGCTACACCTTC.

This clonotype has only a few counts. CDR3 sequence (DNA): TGTGCCAGCAGCTCAGGGTGGTCCCAAGAGACCCAGTACTTC. Protein: CASSSGWSQETQYF. The gene calls are TRBV5-5 and TRBJ2-5, with a possible D match to TRBD1 (5 bases). Between the trimmed V and J ends, which lost 3 bases and 1 base, there was a span of 10 bases. This CDR3 comprises 14 residues. Germline V gene sequence: CDR1 SGHKS, CDR2 YYEKEE (reference sequence).

This rearrangement joins TRBV29-1 to TRBJ1-2; 11 positions match TRBD1. Germline V gives CDR1 SQVTM, CDR2 ANQGSEA. The length of the CDR3 is 13 residues. Losses at the gene ends were 6 bases for V and 8 bases for J; bases not matched to a gene: 8. The DNA for the CDR3 is TGCAGCGTCCCGGGACAGGGGGTGGAGGGCTACACCTTC. It specifies CSVPGQGVEGYTF.

The chain is built from TRBV6-1 and TRBJ2-3; D gene ambiguous. V shed 9 bases and J shed 2 bases, with 12 bases lying between them. The CDR3 is 13 amino acids. CDR1 and CDR2 (germline): MNHNS, SASEGT. The CDR3 DNA follows: TGTGCCAGTGCACCGATCACCACAGATACGCAGTATTTT. This sequence encodes CASAPITTDTQYF.

The chain links TRBV13 to TRBJ2-7; a weak D match, TRBD2 (6 bases). The ends were cut back, 5 bases at V and 6 bases at J, with 17 bases in the middle. Germline V gene sequence: CDR1 PRHDT, CDR2 FYEKMQ (reference sequence). CDR3 length equals 14 residues. The CDR3 spells CASSLPGLTGEQYF. As DNA, the CDR3 is TGTGCCAGCAGCCTACCGGGACTGACTGGCGAGCAGTACTTC.

This clonotype occurred a few times. V and J are TRBV13 and TRBJ2-5, with D perhaps TRBD1 (5 bases). Trimming stripped 2 bases from V and 3 bases from J, with 13 bases between. Germline assignment: CDR1 PRHDT and CDR2 FYEKMQ (reference sequence). The CDR3 is made up of 15 amino acids. The CDR3 here is CASSLFLSGKETQYF. The CDR3 DNA reads TGTGCCAGCAGCTTATTCCTGTCAGGGAAAGAGACCCAGTACTTC.

The V gene is TRBV4-1, the J gene TRBJ2-4; D is ambiguous. The CDR3 is 13 residues long. Per the germline V gene, CDR1 is MGHRA and CDR2 is YSYEKL. Trimming took 0 bases from V and 13 from J, leaving 13 bases between them. The CDR3 DNA sequence: TGCGCCAGCAGCCAAGATCAGAAGGGTTGGCAGTACTTC. Its translation is CASSQDQKGWQYF.

This clonotype was seen just once. The chain joins TRBV7-9 to TRBJ2-5, with D possibly matching TRBD1 (6 bases). Germline V gives CDR1 SEHNR, CDR2 FQNEAQ (reference sequence). The CDR3 consists of 14 residues. The V gene lost 2 bases and the J gene lost 11 bases, with 18 bases spanning the gap. In DNA, the CDR3 is TGTGCCAGCAGCTTATCTGCCCAGGGGAGTGAGCAGTACTTC. This codes for CASSLSAQGSEQYF.

The rearrangement links TRBV20-1 to TRBJ1-2; D is perhaps TRBD1 (5 bases). The CDR3 covers 14 residues. V lost 3 bases to trimming and J lost 0 bases, with 11 bases between them. Germline-derived CDR1 and CDR2 are DFQATT and SNEGSKA (reference sequence). CDR3 residues: CSARGRITNYGYTF. CDR3 bases: TGCAGTGCTAGGGGACGGATTACTAACTATGGCTACACCTTC.

The chain has TRBV2 and TRBJ2-5, with D tentatively TRBD1 (6 bases). The CDR3 has 12 residues. The V end lost 11 bases, the J end lost 5 bases, and 15 bases lay between the germline ends. Germline CDR1 and CDR2: SNHLY and FYNNEI. The CDR3 nucleotides are TGTGCCGGGGGAGAGGGGGAGGAGACCCAGTACTTC. Translation gives CAGGEGEETQYF.

The V and J genes are TRBV7-9 and TRBJ2-3; D call uncertain. This CDR3 has 16 amino acids. Deletions cut 4 bases from V and 4 bases from J, with 18 bases between. Germline loops: CDR1 SEHNR, CDR2 FQNEAQ (reference sequence). The CDR3 nucleotides read TGTGCCAGCAGCTCGCTTTGGGCCCAAGAGGCAGATACGCAGTATTTT. It specifies CASSSLWAQEADTQYF.

The V and J genes are TRBV6-6 and TRBJ1-5; maybe TRBD1 (5 bases). From germline, CDR1 is MNHNY and CDR2 SVGAGI (reference sequence). The CDR3 spans 16 residues. V was shortened by 5 bases and J by 1 base, with 15 bases between the two germline ends. The CDR3 reads CASSPVGRGSNQPQHF. DNA of the CDR3: TGTGCCAGCAGTCCAGTAGGACGGGGGAGCAATCAGCCCCAGCATTTT.

Details on this clonotype: Its ends do not fully match the called genes, so a read error is possible. CDR3 in amino acids: CASSRTWTSGNNKQFF. The CDR3 coding sequence is TGTGCCAGCAGCCGAACCTGGACTAGCGGGAACAATAAGCAGTTCTTC. This chain connects TRBV7-2 to TRBJ2-1, with TRBD2 matching 12 bases. The CDR3 extends over 16 amino acids. Germline V gene sequence: CDR1 SGHTA, CDR2 FQGNSA.

This chain joins TRBV4-3 and TRBJ1-2, with D possibly matching TRBD1 (6 bases). Trimming cost V 1 base and J 7 bases, with 10 bases left between them. The CDR3 contains 13 residues. Looked up from germline, CDR1 is LGHNA and CDR2 is YSLEER. CDR3 in amino acids: CASSQALQGGYTF. The CDR3, as DNA: TGCGCCAGCAGCCAAGCCTTACAGGGTGGCTACACCTTC.

The chain is built from TRBV7-2 and TRBJ1-2, with D unresolved. CDR3 length equals 15 residues. Per germline, CDR1 SGHTA and CDR2 FQGNSA. V shed 1 base and J shed 2 bases, with 11 bases lying between them. CDR3 sequence reads: CASSLERLPNYGYTF. CDR3 sequence (DNA): TGTGCCAGCAGCTTAGAGAGGTTGCCCAACTATGGCTACACCTTC.

The V and J genes are TRBV5-1 and TRBJ2-7; TRBD1 matches 8 bases. V trimming: 2 bases; J trimming: 0 bases; junction bases outside the gene matches: 10. The CDR3 runs 17 residues. The germline CDR1 and CDR2 sequences are SGHRS and YFSETQ. The CDR3 DNA reads as TGCGCCAGCAGCTTCTCCCTCTTGCAGGGGGCCTCCTACGAGCAGTACTTC. It codes for CASSFSLLQGASYEQYF.

CDR3 amino acids: CASTEGGSNHQPQHF. In DNA form, the CDR3 reads TGTGCCAGCACCGAAGGAGGGAGCAACCATCAGCCCCAGCATTTT. This chain uses TRBV6-1 with TRBJ1-5; D uncertain. V was shortened by 7 bases and J by 5 bases, with 18 bases between the two germline ends. This CDR3 has 15 residues. Germline CDR1 and CDR2: MNHNS and SASEGT.

The V gene is TRBV29-1, the J gene TRBJ2-3; unclear D gene. V lost 6 bases to trimming and J lost 0 bases, with 10 bases between them. Germline loops: CDR1 SQVTM, CDR2 ANQGSEA. This CDR3 comprises 13 residues. CDR3 region: CSVLLGSTDTQYF. The CDR3 DNA reads as TGCAGCGTCCTCCTCGGAAGCACAGATACGCAGTATTTT.